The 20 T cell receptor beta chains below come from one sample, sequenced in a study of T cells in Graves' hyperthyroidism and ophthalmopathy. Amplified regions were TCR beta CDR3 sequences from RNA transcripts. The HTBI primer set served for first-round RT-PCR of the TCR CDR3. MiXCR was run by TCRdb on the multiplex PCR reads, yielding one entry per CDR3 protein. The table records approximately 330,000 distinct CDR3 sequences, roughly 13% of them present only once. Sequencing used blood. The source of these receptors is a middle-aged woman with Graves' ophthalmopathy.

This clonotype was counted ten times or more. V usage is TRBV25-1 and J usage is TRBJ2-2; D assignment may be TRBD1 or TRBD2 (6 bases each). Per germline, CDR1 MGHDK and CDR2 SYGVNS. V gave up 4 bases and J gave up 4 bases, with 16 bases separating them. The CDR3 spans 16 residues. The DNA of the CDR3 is TGTGCCAGCAGTGTGATCAGGGGAGGAAGCACCGGGGAGCTGTTTTTT. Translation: CASSVIRGGSTGELFF.

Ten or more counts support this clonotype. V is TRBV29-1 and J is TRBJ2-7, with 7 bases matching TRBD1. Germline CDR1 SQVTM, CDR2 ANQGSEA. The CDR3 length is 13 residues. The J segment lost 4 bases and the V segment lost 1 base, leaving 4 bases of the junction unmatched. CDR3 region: CSVEGPGQYEQYF. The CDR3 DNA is TGCAGCGTTGAAGGTCCGGGACAGTACGAGCAGTACTTC.

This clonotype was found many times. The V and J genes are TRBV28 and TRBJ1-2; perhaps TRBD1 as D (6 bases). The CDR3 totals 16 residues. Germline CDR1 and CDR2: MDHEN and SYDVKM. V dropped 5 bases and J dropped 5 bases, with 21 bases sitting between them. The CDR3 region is CASSRGGGYRTYGYTF. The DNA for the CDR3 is TGTGCCAGCAGTCGGGGGGGCGGTTATAGGACTTATGGCTACACCTTC.

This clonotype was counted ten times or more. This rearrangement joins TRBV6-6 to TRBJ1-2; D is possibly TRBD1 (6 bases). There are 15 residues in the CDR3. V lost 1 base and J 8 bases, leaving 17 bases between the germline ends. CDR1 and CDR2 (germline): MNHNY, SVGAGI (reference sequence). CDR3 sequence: CASSYFGPDQGGYTF. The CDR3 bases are TGTGCCAGCAGTTACTTCGGACCAGACCAGGGGGGCTACACCTTC.

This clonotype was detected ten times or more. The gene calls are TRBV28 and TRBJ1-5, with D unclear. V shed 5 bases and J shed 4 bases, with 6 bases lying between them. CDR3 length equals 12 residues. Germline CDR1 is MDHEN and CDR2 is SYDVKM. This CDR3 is CASSPLNQPQHF. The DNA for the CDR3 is TGTGCCAGCAGTCCCCTAAATCAGCCCCAGCATTTT.

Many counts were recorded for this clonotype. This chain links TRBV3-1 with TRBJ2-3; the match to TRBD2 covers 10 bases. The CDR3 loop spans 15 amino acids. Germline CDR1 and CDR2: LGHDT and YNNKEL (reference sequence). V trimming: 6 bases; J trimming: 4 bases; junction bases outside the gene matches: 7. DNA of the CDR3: TGTGCCAGCAGGCCTAGCGGGAGAGATTCAGATACGCAGTATTTT. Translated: CASRPSGRDSDTQYF.

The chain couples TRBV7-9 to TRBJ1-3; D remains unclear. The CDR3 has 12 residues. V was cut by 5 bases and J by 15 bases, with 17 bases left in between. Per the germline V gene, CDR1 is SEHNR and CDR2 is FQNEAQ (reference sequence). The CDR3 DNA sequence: TGTGCCAGCAGCCTAGAAAGTTATTCTCCATATTTT. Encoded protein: CASSLESYSPYF.

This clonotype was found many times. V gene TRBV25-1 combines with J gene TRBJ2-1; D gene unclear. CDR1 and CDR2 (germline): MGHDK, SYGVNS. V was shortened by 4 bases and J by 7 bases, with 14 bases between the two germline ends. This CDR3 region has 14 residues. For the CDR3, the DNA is TGTGCCAGCAGTGGGGGTTGGGCTAAGAATGAGCAGTTCTTC. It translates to CASSGGWAKNEQFF.

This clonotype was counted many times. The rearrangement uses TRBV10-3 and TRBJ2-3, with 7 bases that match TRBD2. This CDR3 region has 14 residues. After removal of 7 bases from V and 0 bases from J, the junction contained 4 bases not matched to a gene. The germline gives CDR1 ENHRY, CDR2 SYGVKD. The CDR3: CAIKASGSTDTQYF. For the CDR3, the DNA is TGTGCCATCAAGGCTAGCGGCAGCACAGATACGCAGTATTTT.

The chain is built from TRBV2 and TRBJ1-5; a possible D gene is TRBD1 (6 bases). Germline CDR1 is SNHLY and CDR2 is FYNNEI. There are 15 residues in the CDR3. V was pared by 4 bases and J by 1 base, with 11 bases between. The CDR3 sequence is CASSAGGASNQPQHF. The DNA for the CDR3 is TGTGCCAGCAGTGCTGGGGGGGCAAGCAATCAGCCCCAGCATTTT.

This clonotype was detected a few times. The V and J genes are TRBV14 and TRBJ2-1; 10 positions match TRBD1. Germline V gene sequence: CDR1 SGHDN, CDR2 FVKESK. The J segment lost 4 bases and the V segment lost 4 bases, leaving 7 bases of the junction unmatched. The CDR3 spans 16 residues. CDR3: CASSRQTGGVYNEQFF. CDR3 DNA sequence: TGTGCCAGCAGCCGACAGACAGGGGGCGTTTACAATGAGCAGTTCTTC.

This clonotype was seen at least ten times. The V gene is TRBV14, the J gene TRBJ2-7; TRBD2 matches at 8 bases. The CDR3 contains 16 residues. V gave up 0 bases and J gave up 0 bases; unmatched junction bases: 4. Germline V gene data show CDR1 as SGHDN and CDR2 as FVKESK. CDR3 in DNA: TGTGCCAGCAGCCAAGATCCAGCGGGGGCCTCCTACGAGCAGTACTTC. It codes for CASSQDPAGASYEQYF. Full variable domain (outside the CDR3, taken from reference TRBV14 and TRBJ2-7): EAGVTQFPSHSVIEKGQTVTLRCDPISGHDNLYWYRRVMGKEIKFLLHFVKESKQDESGMPNNRFLAERTGGTYSTLKVQPAELEDSGVYFCASSQDPAGASYEQYFGPGTRLTVT.

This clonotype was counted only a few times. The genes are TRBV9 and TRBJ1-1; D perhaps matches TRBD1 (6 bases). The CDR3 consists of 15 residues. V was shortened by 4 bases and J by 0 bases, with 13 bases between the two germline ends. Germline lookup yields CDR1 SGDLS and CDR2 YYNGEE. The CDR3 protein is CASSPRQDMNTEAFF. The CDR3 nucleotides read TGTGCCAGCAGCCCTCGACAGGACATGAACACTGAAGCTTTCTTT.

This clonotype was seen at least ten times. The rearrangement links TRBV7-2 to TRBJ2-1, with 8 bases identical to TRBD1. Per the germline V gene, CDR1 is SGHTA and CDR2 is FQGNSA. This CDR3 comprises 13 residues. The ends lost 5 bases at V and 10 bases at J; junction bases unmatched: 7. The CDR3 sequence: CASSPSPGGEQFF. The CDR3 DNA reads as TGTGCCAGCAGCCCGTCCCCAGGGGGCGAGCAGTTCTTC.

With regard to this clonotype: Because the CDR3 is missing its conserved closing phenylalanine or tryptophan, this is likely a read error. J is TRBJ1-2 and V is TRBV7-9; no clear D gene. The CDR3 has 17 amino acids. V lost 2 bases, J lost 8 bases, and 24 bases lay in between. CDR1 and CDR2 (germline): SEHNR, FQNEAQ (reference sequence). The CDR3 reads CASSLIGVLGVARGYTL. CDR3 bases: TGTGCCAGCAGCTTAATTGGGGTCCTAGGAGTCGCGCGGGGCTACACCCTC.

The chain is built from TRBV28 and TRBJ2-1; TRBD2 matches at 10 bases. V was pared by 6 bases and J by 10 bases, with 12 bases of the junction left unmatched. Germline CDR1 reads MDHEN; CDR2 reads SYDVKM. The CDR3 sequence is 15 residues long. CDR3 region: CASSLAGEGAGEQFF. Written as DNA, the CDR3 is TGTGCCAGCAGCCTAGCGGGAGAGGGCGCGGGGGAGCAGTTCTTC.

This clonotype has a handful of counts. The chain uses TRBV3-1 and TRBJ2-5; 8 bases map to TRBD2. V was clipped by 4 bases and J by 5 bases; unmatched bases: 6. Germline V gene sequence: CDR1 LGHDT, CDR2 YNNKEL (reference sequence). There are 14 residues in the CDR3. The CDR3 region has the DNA TGTGCCAGCAGCCTAAAGCGGGAGCTGGAGACCCAGTACTTC. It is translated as CASSLKRELETQYF.

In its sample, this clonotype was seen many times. CDR3 residues: CASSLEGTGRPQHF. CDR3 coding DNA: TGTGCCAGCAGCTTAGAGGGTACAGGCCGGCCCCAGCATTTT. The chain is built from TRBV7-2 and TRBJ1-5; D possibly corresponds to TRBD1 (5 bases). The V and J ends lost 1 base and 9 bases respectively, with 13 bases between them. Germline CDR1 and CDR2: SGHTA and FQGNSA. The CDR3 runs to 14 residues. Complete variable domain (other parts from reference TRBV7-2 and TRBJ1-5): GAGVSQSPSNKVTEKGKDVELRCDPISGHTALYWYRQSLGQGLEFLIYFQGNSAPDKSGLPSDRFSAERTGGSVSTLTIQRTQQEDSAVYLCASSLEGTGRPQHFGDGTRLSIL.

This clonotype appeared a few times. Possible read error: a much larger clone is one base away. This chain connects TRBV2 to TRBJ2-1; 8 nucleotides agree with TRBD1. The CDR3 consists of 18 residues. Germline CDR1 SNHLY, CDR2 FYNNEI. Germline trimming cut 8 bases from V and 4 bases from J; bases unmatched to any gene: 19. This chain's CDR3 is CASGPGQGRLSGYNEQFF. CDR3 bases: TGTGCCAGCGGCCCCGGACAGGGAAGGCTCAGCGGGTACAATGAGCAGTTCTTC.

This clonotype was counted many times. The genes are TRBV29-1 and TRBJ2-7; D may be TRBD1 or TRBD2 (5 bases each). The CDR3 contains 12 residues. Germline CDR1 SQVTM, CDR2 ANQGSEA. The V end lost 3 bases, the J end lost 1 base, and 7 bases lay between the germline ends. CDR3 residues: CSVEGDSYEQYF. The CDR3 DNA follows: TGCAGCGTTGAGGGGGATTCCTACGAGCAGTACTTC.